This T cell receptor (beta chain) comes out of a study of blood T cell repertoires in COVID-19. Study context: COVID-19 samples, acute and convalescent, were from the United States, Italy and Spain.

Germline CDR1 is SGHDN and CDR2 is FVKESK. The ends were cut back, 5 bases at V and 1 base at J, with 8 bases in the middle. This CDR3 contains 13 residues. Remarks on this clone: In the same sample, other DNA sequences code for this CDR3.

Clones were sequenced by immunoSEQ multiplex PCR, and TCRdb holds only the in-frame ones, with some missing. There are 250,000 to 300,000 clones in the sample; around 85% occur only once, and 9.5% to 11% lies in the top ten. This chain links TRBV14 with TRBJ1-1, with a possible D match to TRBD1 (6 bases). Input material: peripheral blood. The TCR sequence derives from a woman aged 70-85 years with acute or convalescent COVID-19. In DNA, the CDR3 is TGTGCCAGCAGCTTACAGGGGAACACTGAAGCTTTCTTT. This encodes CASSLQGNTEAFF.